These 20 T cell receptor beta chains came from one sample sequenced in a study of memory CD8 T cells in hepatitis C reinfection. The repertoire was sequenced with immunoSEQ multiplex PCR; TCRdb's copy has only in-frame clones and lacks some. Of some 44,000 clones listed, nearly 90% are singletons. The time point denotes: late/post reinfection, 12 to 24 weeks after detection. No in vitro expansion preceded TCR sequencing of the sorted cells. Sequences were obtained from naive CD8+ T cells sorted from blood. These receptors all come from a man younger than 30 with hepatitis C virus infection.

The genes are TRBV29-1 and TRBJ1-3; TRBD1 is a possible D gene (5 bases). Germline V gene data show CDR1 as SQVTM and CDR2 as ANQGSEA. This CDR3 has 13 residues. V was shortened by 7 bases and J by 6 bases, with 16 bases between the two germline ends. As DNA, the CDR3 is TGCAGCGCACGGATAGGGGCTGAAAACACCATATATTTT. It codes for CSARIGAENTIYF.

The chain links TRBV7-8 to TRBJ2-1; D unresolved. This CDR3 is 13 amino acids long. Between the trimmed V and J ends, which lost 1 base and 8 bases, there was a span of 9 bases. Germline CDR1 SGHVS, CDR2 FQNEAQ. CDR3 protein: CASSLELSHEQFF. The CDR3, as DNA: TGTGCCAGCAGCTTAGAACTTTCACATGAGCAGTTCTTC.

This clone was observed once. The chain uses TRBV6-6 and TRBJ2-1, with 11 bases identical to TRBD2. CDR1 and CDR2 from the germline V gene are MNHNY and SVGAGI (reference sequence). V trimming: 4 bases; J trimming: 9 bases; junction bases outside the gene matches: 8. The CDR3 totals 15 residues. CDR3 sequence: CASSWLAGGRGEQFF. CDR3 DNA sequence: TGTGCCAGCAGTTGGCTAGCGGGGGGCCGCGGTGAGCAGTTCTTC.

The V gene is TRBV19, the J gene TRBJ1-3; weak D call: TRBD1 (5 bases). Germline CDR1 is LNHDA and CDR2 is SQIVND (reference sequence). The CDR3 is 15 residues long. V was cut by 4 bases and J by 0 bases, with 10 bases left in between. DNA of the CDR3: TGTGCCAGTAGTACCGGGACTTCCTCTGGAAACACCATATATTTT. This gives the protein CASSTGTSSGNTIYF.

The chain couples TRBV7-9 to TRBJ1-1; 8 nucleotides line up with TRBD1. V lost 5 bases to trimming and J lost 4 bases; unmatched junction nucleotides: 12. Germline CDR1 SEHNR, CDR2 FQNEAQ (reference sequence). This CDR3 comprises 16 residues. The DNA for the CDR3 is TGTGCCAGCAGCCCGAGTATGGACAGGGTCGGCACTGAAGCTTTCTTT. Its protein is CASSPSMDRVGTEAFF.

This clone came up a few times. The chain joins TRBV30 to TRBJ1-1; 9 bases match TRBD1. The CDR3 runs 15 residues. The germline V gene has CDR1 GTSNPN and CDR2 SVGIG (reference sequence). The V gene end was trimmed by 3 bases and the J gene end by 5 bases; junction bases not matched to a gene: 10. The CDR3 nucleotides are TGTGCCTGGAGGGAAATGACAGGGGGAGCAACTGAAGCTTTCTTT. Amino acid sequence: CAWREMTGGATEAFF.

This chain joins TRBV6-6 and TRBJ1-5, with 9 nucleotides matching TRBD1. Germline trimming cut 4 bases from V and 5 bases from J; bases unmatched to any gene: 3. Germline-derived CDR1 and CDR2 are MNHNY and SVGAGI (reference sequence). The CDR3 has 14 amino acids. CDR3 sequence (DNA): TGTGCCAGCAGTTCGGGACAGGGATATCAGCCCCAGCATTTT. Translating gives CASSSGQGYQPQHF.

This sequence joins TRBV5-1 and TRBJ2-1; D possibly corresponds to TRBD2 (5 bases). Trimming took off 0 bases at V and 7 bases at J, with 8 bases between the two ends. The CDR3 runs 13 residues. Germline CDR1 reads SGHRS; CDR2 reads YFSETQ. This chain's CDR3 is CASSLAGGNEQFF. The CDR3 DNA sequence: TGCGCCAGCAGCTTGGCGGGCGGGAATGAGCAGTTCTTC. Looking up the rest from reference TRBV5-1 and TRBJ2-1 gives the full variable domain: KAGVTQTPRYLIKTRGQQVTLSCSPISGHRSVSWYQQTPGQGLQFLFEYFSETQRNKGNFPGRFSGRQFSNSRSEMNVSTLELGDSALYLCASSLAGGNEQFFGPGTRLTVL.

Worth noting for this clone: This same CDR3 is encoded by further DNA sequences in the sample. This chain joins TRBV7-9 and TRBJ1-1, with 9 bases that match TRBD1. In germline, CDR1 is SEHNR, CDR2 FQNEAQ (reference sequence). The CDR3 sequence is 14 residues long. The V and J ends lost 1 base and 3 bases, in that order; junction bases with no gene match: 0. The CDR3 here is CASSLGQGDTEAFF. CDR3 nucleotides: TGTGCCAGCAGCTTAGGACAGGGGGACACTGAAGCTTTCTTT.

The CDR3 loop reads CASSQVGDRGQDTQYF. CDR3 bases: TGCGCCAGCAGCCAAGTGGGGGACAGGGGGCAAGATACGCAGTATTTT. This chain links TRBV4-1 with TRBJ2-3; 12 positions match TRBD1. The germline V gene has CDR1 MGHRA and CDR2 YSYEKL. V dropped 1 base and J dropped 5; count of bases not matched to a gene: 4. This CDR3 has 16 residues.

The V call is TRBV14, the J call TRBJ2-1; perhaps TRBD2 as D (6 bases). There are 17 residues in the CDR3. Looked up from germline, CDR1 is SGHDN and CDR2 is FVKESK. Trimming shortened V by 3 bases and J by 1 base, and 16 bases separated the two germline ends. CDR3 in amino acids: CASSHGGGFESYNEQFF. The DNA of the CDR3 is TGTGCCAGCAGCCATGGTGGAGGGTTTGAATCCTACAATGAGCAGTTCTTC.

The chain is built from TRBV5-1 and TRBJ1-5, with 7 bases that match TRBD1. Germline loops: CDR1 SGHRS, CDR2 YFSETQ. J was trimmed by 1 base and V by 5 bases; bases with no gene match: 0. The CDR3 is 13 residues long. CDR3 in DNA: TGCGCCAGCAGACAGGGGAGCAATCAGCCCCAGCATTTT. It is translated as CASRQGSNQPQHF.

The chain uses TRBV7-9 and TRBJ2-7; 7 bases line up with TRBD2. Germline loops: CDR1 SEHNR, CDR2 FQNEAQ (reference sequence). The CDR3 covers 15 residues. Unmatched junction bases numbered 5, after V lost 1 base and J lost 2 bases. CDR3 sequence (DNA): TGTGCCAGCAGCTTAGAAGCTAGCGGAGCCTACGAGCAGTACTTC. It translates to CASSLEASGAYEQYF.

The rearrangement uses TRBV7-9 and TRBJ2-5; TRBD2 is a possible D gene (6 bases). Germline CDR1 and CDR2: SEHNR and FQNEAQ (reference sequence). Between the trimmed V and J ends, which lost 4 bases and 1 base, there was a span of 16 bases. The CDR3 spans 16 residues. CDR3 protein: CASSSPGLRSQETQYF. DNA of the CDR3: TGTGCCAGCAGCTCACCGGGACTCCGTAGCCAAGAGACCCAGTACTTC.

The V gene is TRBV5-1, the J gene TRBJ2-4; maybe TRBD1 (5 bases). The CDR3 runs to 17 residues. Germline lookup yields CDR1 SGHRS and CDR2 YFSETQ. The ends were cut back, 0 bases at V and 1 base at J, with 14 bases in the middle. CDR3 coding DNA: TGCGCCAGCAGCTTGGCCGTGGCAGGGTTTGCCAAAAACATTCAGTACTTC. Encoded protein: CASSLAVAGFAKNIQYF. The full variable domain, rest sourced from reference TRBV5-1 and TRBJ2-4, is KAGVTQTPRYLIKTRGQQVTLSCSPISGHRSVSWYQQTPGQGLQFLFEYFSETQRNKGNFPGRFSGRQFSNSRSEMNVSTLELGDSALYLCASSLAVAGFAKNIQYFGAGTRLSVL.

V usage is TRBV6-6 and J usage is TRBJ1-1, with D possibly being TRBD1 (5 bases). The germline CDR1 and CDR2 sequences are MNHNY and SVGAGI (reference sequence). The V end was cut by 6 bases, the J end by 5 bases, with 19 bases between. This CDR3 is built from 15 residues. The CDR3 loop reads CASRNTRAASTEAFF. The CDR3 nucleotides read TGTGCCAGCAGGAATACCAGGGCCGCCTCAACTGAAGCTTTCTTT.

V and J are TRBV7-9 and TRBJ2-7, with TRBD1 matching 10 bases. The CDR3 is 16 amino acids. The V gene end was trimmed by 6 bases and the J gene end by 2 bases; junction bases not matched to a gene: 10. Germline V gene lookup returns CDR1 SEHNR and CDR2 FQNEAQ (reference sequence). The chain's CDR3 is CASSYPPGQGTYEQYV. The CDR3 nucleotides are TGTGCCAGCAGTTACCCTCCGGGACAGGGGACCTACGAGCAGTACGTC.

This clone was counted once. The chain links TRBV6-1 to TRBJ1-5, with D perhaps matching TRBD1 (5 bases). CDR1 MNHNS and CDR2 SASEGT come from the germline V gene. This CDR3 is built from 14 residues. Trimming stripped 1 base from V and 4 bases from J, with 8 bases between. CDR3 bases: TGTGCCAGCAGTGAAGGGCAGGGTAATCAGCCCCAGCATTTT. It is translated as CASSEGQGNQPQHF.

The rearrangement links TRBV28 to TRBJ2-5, with 9 bases aligning to TRBD1. The J call could be wrong; TRBJ2-7 is a better fit for the DNA end. This CDR3 comprises 15 residues. Germline-derived CDR1 and CDR2 are MDHEN and SYDVKM. As DNA, the CDR3 is TGTGCCAGCAGTTTGGGACAGGGATTTACCTACGAGCAGTACTTC. It encodes CASSLGQGFTYEQYF.

In regard to this clone: Other DNA variants within this sample encode the same CDR3. DNA for the CDR3: TGTGCCAGCAGTTCCGGGACAGGGGGCTACGAGCAGTACTTC. Translating it yields CASSSGTGGYEQYF. The chain links TRBV27 to TRBJ2-7; 11 positions agree with TRBD1. The germline gives CDR1 MNHEY, CDR2 SMNVEV (reference sequence). The CDR3 consists of 14 residues. V was pared by 4 bases and J by 3 bases, with 2 bases of the junction left unmatched.